Described below is a single T cell receptor (beta chain) sequence and its context. TCRdb reprocessed the RACE reads via MiXCR and lists one record per CDR3 protein. The table has roughly 100,000 distinct CDR3 sequences, 9.5% to 11% seen once. Noted time point: patch test 1, 2 weeks after DPC sensitization. Treatment indicated: therapeutic diphenylcyclopropenone sensitization with weekly scalp DPC. This entry belongs to a study of human T cells and chemical hapten exposure. The germline CDR1 and CDR2 sequences are SGHDT and YYEEEE. The CDR3 runs to 13 residues. V lost 4 bases and J lost 11, with 18 bases in between.

This TCR was sampled from a woman in her thirties or forties with alopecia areata. Some clones in this sample may be carry-over from other donors' samples. The chain is built from TRBV5-6 and TRBJ2-5; TRBD1 is a possible D gene (6 bases). The input for sequencing was whole blood, taken in connection with sensitization to the hapten diphenylcyclopropenone (DPC). The CDR3, as DNA: TGTGCCAGCAGCGGCAGGACAGCCCTGAAGCAGTACTTC. Encoded protein: CASSGRTALKQYF.